The 16 T cell receptor beta chains in this list originate from one sample, sequenced in a study of Ad26.COV2.S vaccination and SARS-CoV-2 variants. TCRdb's copy holds only in-frame clones and misses some; the assay was immunoSEQ multiplex PCR. The table includes roughly 140,000 clones, 86% detected once. The specimen was peripheral blood, collected after recovery from COVID-19. These receptors were taken from a human donor who had recovered from COVID-19.

The J gene is TRBJ2-7, the V gene TRBV5-5; D remains unclear. V shed 0 bases and J shed 5 bases, with 15 bases lying between them. The CDR3 consists of 15 residues. Per germline, CDR1 SGHKS and CDR2 YYEKEE (reference sequence). The CDR3 nucleotides are TGTGCCAGCAGCTTGGCCGGTAGGGCGACCCACGAGCAGTACTTC. Translated: CASSLAGRATHEQYF.

V gene TRBV7-2 combines with J gene TRBJ1-1; D call uncertain. The CDR3 sequence is 13 residues long. V was trimmed by 4 bases and J by 0 bases, leaving 6 bases between them. Germline loops: CDR1 SGHTA, CDR2 FQGNSA. The chain's CDR3 is CASSSYVNTEAFF. The CDR3 nucleotides read TGTGCCAGCAGCTCATACGTGAACACTGAAGCTTTCTTT. Full variable domain (missing parts from reference TRBV7-2 and TRBJ1-1): GAGVSQSPSNKVTEKGKDVELRCDPISGHTALYWYRQSLGQGLEFLIYFQGNSAPDKSGLPSDRFSAERTGGSVSTLTIQRTQQEDSAVYLCASSSYVNTEAFFGQGTRLTVV.

The chain is built from TRBV10-3 and TRBJ2-5, with 9 bases that match TRBD1. Germline CDR1 and CDR2: ENHRY and SYGVKD. J was trimmed by 2 bases and V by 6 bases; bases with no gene match: 4. The CDR3 length is 14 residues. For the CDR3, the DNA is TGTGCCATCAGACCGGACAGGGGACAAGAGACCCAGTACTTC. Its translation is CAIRPDRGQETQYF.

This sequence joins TRBV4-3 and TRBJ1-3, with a possible D match to TRBD1 (5 bases). The CDR3 runs 20 residues. CDR1 and CDR2 from the germline V gene are LGHNA and YSLEER. The V and J ends lost 0 bases and 4 bases respectively, with 25 bases between them. CDR3 DNA: TGCGCCAGCAGCCAAGATCTGGGTTTGCAGGGAAGGTTGGGAGGAAACACCATATATTTT. Residues: CASSQDLGLQGRLGGNTIYF.

This CDR3 is CASSQEGGTGVTYEQYF. The CDR3 DNA is TGCGCCAGCAGCCAAGAAGGGGGGACAGGGGTTACCTACGAGCAGTACTTC. The chain links TRBV4-3 to TRBJ2-7; 10 bases align to TRBD1. The V and J ends lost 0 bases and 2 bases, in that order; junction bases with no gene match: 7. The CDR3 runs to 17 residues. The germline CDR1 and CDR2 sequences are LGHNA and YSLEER.

This chain connects TRBV3-1 (or the pseudogene TRBV3-2) to TRBJ1-1; D is unresolved. The V end lost 3 bases, the J end lost 2 bases, and 7 bases lay between the germline ends. Germline CDR1 is LGHDT and CDR2 is YNNKEL (reference sequence). The CDR3 is 13 residues long. The chain's CDR3 is CASSHGSNTEAFF. The CDR3 DNA reads as TGTGCCAGCAGCCATGGGTCTAACACTGAAGCTTTCTTT.

CDR3 in DNA: TGTGCCAGCAGCTTGGCTTCTGGGGCCGCCCCGATCTACGAGCAGTACTTC. Protein sequence: CASSLASGAAPIYEQYF. This chain uses TRBV5-6 with TRBJ2-7; D might be TRBD1 (5 bases). The ends were cut back, 0 bases at V and 3 bases at J, with 19 bases in the middle. Germline CDR1 and CDR2: SGHDT and YYEEEE. The CDR3 sequence is 17 residues long.

The CDR3 protein is CASSPTGGYGYTF. The CDR3, as DNA: TGCGCCAGCAGCCCGACAGGGGGCTATGGCTACACCTTC. This chain uses TRBV4-1 with TRBJ1-2, with 9 bases fitting TRBD1. CDR3 length equals 13 residues. Unmatched junction bases numbered 1, after V lost 4 bases and J lost 4 bases. Germline CDR1 MGHRA, CDR2 YSYEKL.

This clone has just a few counts. The chain has TRBV19 and TRBJ2-2; no reliable D call. Germline V gene data show CDR1 as LNHDA and CDR2 as SQIVND (reference sequence). This CDR3 spans 15 amino acids. Trimming cost V 1 base and J 6 bases, with 12 bases left between them. The CDR3 region is CASSIGLVLPGELFF. CDR3 coding DNA: TGTGCCAGTAGTATAGGTCTAGTGTTACCCGGGGAGCTGTTTTTT. The variable domain in full, with the rest retrieved from reference TRBV19 and TRBJ2-2, is DGGITQSPKYLFRKEGQNVTLSCEQNLNHDAMYWYRQDPGQGLRLIYYSQIVNDFQKGDIAEGYSVSREKKESFPLTVTSAQKNPTAFYLCASSIGLVLPGELFFGEGSRLTVL.

This rearrangement joins TRBV7-2 to TRBJ1-2, with TRBD1 identical over 7 bases. The CDR3 spans 13 residues. Germline CDR1 reads SGHTA; CDR2 reads FQGNSA. With 6 bases clipped from V and 7 bases from J, the junction kept 8 bases outside the gene matches. CDR3 sequence (DNA): TGTGCCAGCAGTCTAGACAGGGTTTCTGGCTACACCTTC. It is translated as CASSLDRVSGYTF.

J is TRBJ2-3 and V is TRBV7-9; D possibly corresponds to TRBD2 (5 bases). Trimming cost V 6 bases and J 6 bases, with 22 bases left between them. The germline V gene encodes CDR1 SEHNR and CDR2 FQNEAQ (reference sequence). The CDR3 runs 16 residues. This CDR3 is CASSGGVSQVGDTQYF. In nucleotides, the CDR3 is TGTGCCAGCAGTGGAGGAGTCTCCCAGGTTGGGGATACGCAGTATTTT.

The V gene is TRBV28, the J gene TRBJ2-7, with a possible D match to TRBD2 (5 bases). Germline V gene sequence: CDR1 MDHEN, CDR2 SYDVKM. The CDR3 runs to 16 residues. The germline V and J ends were trimmed by 5 bases and 2 bases, with 19 bases remaining between them. The CDR3 reads CASSPGDLFKAYEQYF. The DNA of the CDR3 is TGTGCCAGCAGTCCCGGGGATCTTTTTAAAGCCTACGAGCAGTACTTC.

This clone was found once. The chain combines TRBV6-6 with TRBJ2-5, with a weak D call TRBD2 (5 bases). Trimming pared 6 bases from V and 2 bases from J, leaving 16 bases between. The germline V gene encodes CDR1 MNHNY and CDR2 SVGAGI (reference sequence). The CDR3 loop spans 15 amino acids. CDR3 in DNA: TGTGCCAGCAGCAGTCGAGGGCGGCTACAAGAGACCCAGTACTTC. Its protein product is CASSSRGRLQETQYF.

The chain carries TRBV27 and TRBJ2-7; tentative D call: TRBD2 (7 bases). The CDR3 is 15 amino acids. V was shortened by 3 bases and J by 6 bases, with 18 bases between the two germline ends. CDR1 MNHEY and CDR2 SMNVEV come from the germline V gene (reference sequence). CDR3: CASSFGGGPFGEQYF. The CDR3 DNA reads as TGTGCCAGCAGTTTCGGCGGGGGCCCTTTCGGCGAGCAGTACTTC.

The chain carries TRBV6-5 and TRBJ2-7; perhaps TRBD1 as D (6 bases). V lost 11 bases to trimming and J lost 3 bases, with 11 bases between them. Germline CDR1 MNHEY, CDR2 SVGAGI. The CDR3 consists of 11 residues. The CDR3 DNA reads as TGTGCCGTACGACAGGTCTACGAGCAGTACTTC. As protein: CAVRQVYEQYF.

The V and J genes are TRBV7-9 and TRBJ2-7; D is unclear. This CDR3 region has 16 residues. Trimming pared 5 bases from V and 2 bases from J, leaving 19 bases between. CDR1 SEHNR and CDR2 FQNEAQ come from the germline V gene (reference sequence). The CDR3 region is CASSPAGSSVTYEQYF. The CDR3 nucleotides are TGTGCCAGCAGCCCCGCCGGATCCTCGGTCACCTACGAGCAGTACTTC.